These 3 T cell receptor beta chains share one sample of origin, sequenced in a study of blood T cells in healthy people across ages. A J-beta primer mix and a sample-barcoded 5' primer were used in a second PCR of roughly 6 to 11 cycles. TCRdb processed the 5' RACE reads anew with MiXCR; each CDR3 protein has one entry. The table lists around 1,800,000 distinct CDR3 sequences, about two fifths of them singletons. Material: blood. These receptors all stem from a human donor in good health.

This clonotype appeared a few times. The chain is built from TRBV4-3 and TRBJ1-2; TRBD1 is a possible D gene (6 bases). Germline CDR1 LGHNA, CDR2 YSLEER. The CDR3 extends over 15 amino acids. Trimming removed 4 bases at V and 4 bases at J, with 16 bases between. For the CDR3, the DNA is TGCGCCAGCAGCCTCACCAAGACAGGAACCTATGGCTACACCTTC. Protein sequence: CASSLTKTGTYGYTF.

V is TRBV7-2 and J is TRBJ1-3; D not certain. The CDR3 extends over 13 amino acids. Germline V gene sequence: CDR1 SGHTA, CDR2 FQGNSA. Trimming removed 1 base at V and 6 bases at J, with 7 bases between. The CDR3 DNA reads TGTGCCAGCAGCTTAGGGTTGGAAAACACCATATATTTT. This translates into CASSLGLENTIYF.

V gene TRBV29-1 combines with J gene TRBJ1-1, with D possibly matching TRBD1 (6 bases). Trimming removed 6 bases at V and 6 bases at J, with 17 bases between. The CDR3 contains 13 residues. Per germline, CDR1 SQVTM and CDR2 ANQGSEA. CDR3 residues: CSVGGGGRPEAFF. CDR3 DNA: TGCAGCGTGGGGGGCGGAGGGAGGCCTGAAGCTTTCTTT.